These 23 T cell receptor beta chains were all obtained from the same sample, sequenced in a study of cytomegalovirus exposure and HLA in healthy donors. Vbeta (60) and Jbeta (13) primers were used in the PCR. Data came from immunoSEQ multiplex PCR; TCRdb stores just in-frame clones and leaves some out. The repertoire includes around 200,000 clones, 65% to 85% of them detected once, and 1.6% sits in the top ten. Sequencing was performed on PBMCs. The receptor source for this set is a woman aged 18-29 years in good health and CMV-seronegative.

This chain uses TRBV27 with TRBJ2-5; TRBD2 agrees at 13 bases. V was clipped by 6 bases and J by 3 bases; unmatched bases: 13. The germline gives CDR1 MNHEY, CDR2 SMNVEV (reference sequence). The CDR3 spans 18 residues. CDR3 residues: CASSPLGLAGVGEETQYF. CDR3 nucleotides: TGTGCCAGCAGCCCTCTTGGACTAGCGGGGGTGGGCGAAGAGACCCAGTACTTC.

The rearrangement uses TRBV19 and TRBJ2-7; 9 nucleotides agree with TRBD1. V lost 5 bases, J lost 2 bases, and 4 bases stayed unmatched. CDR3 length: 14 amino acids. CDR1 is LNHDA, CDR2 SQIVND, per germline (reference sequence). The CDR3 DNA reads as TGTGCCAGTAGTGGACGGGACAGGGCCTACGAGCAGTACTTC. Amino acids: CASSGRDRAYEQYF.

The chain combines TRBV7-2 with TRBJ2-1; 13 bases match TRBD2. V was clipped by 3 bases and J by 0 bases; unmatched bases: 5. The CDR3 is 18 amino acids. The germline V gene has CDR1 SGHTA and CDR2 FQGNSA. The CDR3 region has the DNA TGTGCCAGCAGCTTCCTCTGGACTAGCGGGGGCTCCTACAATGAGCAGTTCTTC. Encoded protein: CASSFLWTSGGSYNEQFF. Looking up the rest from reference TRBV7-2 and TRBJ2-1 gives the full variable domain: GAGVSQSPSNKVTEKGKDVELRCDPISGHTALYWYRQSLGQGLEFLIYFQGNSAPDKSGLPSDRFSAERTGGSVSTLTIQRTQQEDSAVYLCASSFLWTSGGSYNEQFFGPGTRLTVL.

The CDR3 reads CASSTHNRLGNTQYF. The CDR3 bases are TGTGCCAGCAGCACCCATAACCGACTCGGGAATACGCAGTATTTT. V gene TRBV28 combines with J gene TRBJ2-3; D might be TRBD2 (5 bases). Germline assignment: CDR1 MDHEN and CDR2 SYDVKM. The CDR3 is 15 amino acids. Trimming took off 6 bases at V and 7 bases at J, with 20 bases between the two ends. The variable domain in full, with the rest retrieved from reference TRBV28 and TRBJ2-3, is DVKVTQSSRYLVKRTGEKVFLECVQDMDHENMFWYRQDPGLGLRLIYFSYDVKMKEKGDIPEGYSVSREKKERFSLILESASTNQTSMYLCASSTHNRLGNTQYFGPGTRLTVL.

This chain links TRBV19 with TRBJ1-2; weak D call: TRBD1 (6 bases). Germline V CDR1 and CDR2: LNHDA, SQIVND (reference sequence). V lost 5 bases and J 9 bases, leaving 16 bases between the germline ends. The CDR3 covers 13 residues. CDR3 coding DNA: TGTGCCAGTAGTGCACAGGGCCTGGCGAGCTACACCTTC. Translated, it gives CASSAQGLASYTF.

The chain has TRBV7-2 and TRBJ2-5, with D tentatively TRBD1 (6 bases). The ends were cut back, 5 bases at V and 5 bases at J, with 21 bases in the middle. Germline CDR1 reads SGHTA; CDR2 reads FQGNSA. The CDR3 is made up of 16 amino acids. The CDR3 DNA follows: TGTGCCAGCAGCACCTCCGGGACACCCTTAAGGGAGACCCAGTACTTC. It is translated as CASSTSGTPLRETQYF.

The V gene is TRBV5-6, the J gene TRBJ2-3; D is ambiguous. V was trimmed by 1 base and J by 2 bases, leaving 8 bases between them. Germline values: CDR1 SGHDT, CDR2 YYEEEE. The CDR3 contains 14 residues. DNA of the CDR3: TGTGCCAGCAGCTTGATGGCTCCCACAGATACGCAGTATTTT. Translated, it gives CASSLMAPTDTQYF.

This clone was observed a handful of times. The rearrangement links TRBV5-1 to TRBJ2-5, with TRBD2 identical over 7 bases. The germline CDR1 and CDR2 sequences are SGHRS and YFSETQ. V lost 0 bases to trimming and J lost 0 bases; unmatched junction nucleotides: 5. The CDR3 is made up of 16 amino acids. The CDR3 region is CASSLASGEYQETQYF. The CDR3 DNA reads TGCGCCAGCAGCTTGGCCAGCGGGGAGTACCAAGAGACCCAGTACTTC.

The V and J genes are TRBV6-1 and TRBJ2-3; no clear D gene. Germline V gene data show CDR1 as MNHNS and CDR2 as SASEGT. Between the trimmed V and J ends, which lost 5 bases and 0 bases, there was a span of 12 bases. The CDR3 sequence is 15 residues long. The CDR3 nucleotides read TGTGCCAGCAGTTTACAATCCTCTAGCACAGATACGCAGTATTTT. Its protein product is CASSLQSSSTDTQYF.

This clone was detected a few times. This rearrangement joins TRBV5-1 to TRBJ2-7; D not resolved. Germline assignment: CDR1 SGHRS and CDR2 YFSETQ. Trimming shortened V by 0 bases and J by 7 bases, and 5 bases separated the two germline ends. This CDR3 is 11 amino acids long. The CDR3 region has the DNA TGCGCCAGCAGCTTGGGCTATGAGCAGTACTTC. It translates to CASSLGYEQYF.

The J gene is TRBJ1-6, the V gene TRBV7-2, with D hard to call. Germline CDR1 is SGHTA and CDR2 is FQGNSA. Deletions cut 1 base from V and 0 bases from J, with 13 bases between. This CDR3 comprises 18 residues. The DNA of the CDR3 is TGTGCCAGCAGCTTAGTGGGCTCGGTGAGCTCCTATAATTCACCCCTCCACTTT. Its translation: CASSLVGSVSSYNSPLHF. Full variable domain (remainder filled in from reference TRBV7-2 and TRBJ1-6): GAGVSQSPSNKVTEKGKDVELRCDPISGHTALYWYRQSLGQGLEFLIYFQGNSAPDKSGLPSDRFSAERTGGSVSTLTIQRTQQEDSAVYLCASSLVGSVSSYNSPLHFGNGTRLTVT.

The rearrangement links TRBV4-3 to TRBJ1-2; D unclear. The CDR3 runs to 15 residues. In germline, CDR1 is LGHNA, CDR2 YSLEER. Trimming took 0 bases from V and 0 from J, leaving 8 bases between them. CDR3 in amino acids: CASSQDRGANYGYTF. Written as DNA, the CDR3 is TGCGCCAGCAGCCAAGATCGGGGAGCTAACTATGGCTACACCTTC.

This clone has just one count. The chain carries TRBV25-1 and TRBJ2-7; TRBD1 matches at 11 bases. The CDR3 is 18 residues long. The germline V gene has CDR1 MGHDK and CDR2 SYGVNS. J lost 0 bases, V lost 1 base, and 8 bases had no gene match. The CDR3 sequence is CASSESRTGGLSSYEQYF. DNA of the CDR3: TGTGCCAGCAGTGAATCCCGGACAGGGGGCTTAAGCTCCTACGAGCAGTACTTC.

The chain combines TRBV21-1 with TRBJ2-5; TRBD1 is taken as the D call from the table, unchecked against the DNA. TRBV21-1 is a pseudogene segment. The length of the CDR3 is 13 residues. The CDR3 is CASSRQGQETQYF. The CDR3 DNA reads as TGTGCCAGCAGCCGACAGGGCCAAGAGACCCAGTACTTC.

The genes are TRBV5-1 and TRBJ1-1; D remains unclear. This CDR3 spans 13 amino acids. Germline V gene data show CDR1 as SGHRS and CDR2 as YFSETQ. Trimming took off 2 bases at V and 0 bases at J, with 5 bases between the two ends. The chain's CDR3 is CASSLHLNTEAFF. The CDR3, as DNA: TGCGCCAGCAGCTTACACCTGAACACTGAAGCTTTCTTT.

V and J are TRBV7-9 and TRBJ1-2; D is unclear. V lost 5 bases to trimming and J lost 4 bases, with 17 bases between them. The CDR3 contains 15 residues. Germline CDR1 reads SEHNR; CDR2 reads FQNEAQ (reference sequence). The CDR3 bases are TGTGCCAGCAGCACGATCCCCGGACTGATCTATGGCTACACCTTC. It encodes CASSTIPGLIYGYTF.

The chain recombines TRBV9 with TRBJ2-7; 10 bases match TRBD1. J lost 3 bases, V lost 7 bases, and 19 bases had no gene match. Germline loops: CDR1 SGDLS, CDR2 YYNGEE. The CDR3 runs to 18 residues. The CDR3 reads CASSENVEAGTGDYEQYF. DNA for the CDR3: TGTGCCAGCTCCGAAAACGTCGAAGCGGGGACAGGGGACTACGAGCAGTACTTC.

This chain links TRBV4-1 with TRBJ2-1; 9 positions match TRBD1. CDR1 is MGHRA, CDR2 YSYEKL, per germline. The junction had 8 bases not matched to a gene; V was cut back by 1 base and J by 4 bases. The CDR3 runs 17 residues. The CDR3 DNA sequence: TGCGCCAGCAGCCAAGTCCAAATACAGGGGGCATACAATGAGCAGTTCTTC. As protein: CASSQVQIQGAYNEQFF.

The rearrangement uses TRBV9 and TRBJ2-2, with D maybe TRBD2 (7 bases). The CDR3 is 15 residues long. Germline V gene data show CDR1 as SGDLS and CDR2 as YYNGEE. The ends were cut back, 0 bases at V and 6 bases at J, with 12 bases in the middle. The CDR3 sequence: CASSVGGGAAGELFF. The DNA for the CDR3 is TGTGCCAGCAGCGTAGGAGGGGGGGCTGCCGGGGAGCTGTTTTTT.

For this clone: The sample contains more than one DNA sequence encoding this CDR3. The chain is built from TRBV7-3 and TRBJ2-7, with 9 bases aligning to TRBD1. The CDR3 is made up of 13 amino acids. With V trimmed by 5 bases and J by 3 bases, 2 bases remained unmatched. Per the germline V gene, CDR1 is SGHTA and CDR2 is FQGTGA. The DNA for the CDR3 is TGTGCCAGCAGCCTGGACAGGGGCTACGAGCAGTACTTC. Its translation: CASSLDRGYEQYF.

The rearrangement uses TRBV7-7 and TRBJ2-3, with TRBD2 as a possible D gene (6 bases). CDR3 length: 15 amino acids. Trimming shortened V by 5 bases and J by 2 bases, and 14 bases separated the two germline ends. Germline lookup yields CDR1 SSHAT and CDR2 FNYEAQ (reference sequence). The CDR3 DNA reads as TGTGCCAGCAGCCCTCTGGGACTCAACACAGATACGCAGTATTTT. As protein: CASSPLGLNTDTQYF.

The V call is TRBV6-1, the J call TRBJ2-7, with TRBD1 as a possible D gene (6 bases). This CDR3 has 15 amino acids. Trimming stripped 8 bases from V and 0 bases from J, with 17 bases between. CDR1 is MNHNS and CDR2 is SASEGT in the germline V gene. For the CDR3, the DNA is TGTGCCAGCGGAATCGGGGACAATTTCTCCTACGAGCAGTACTTC. The encoded protein is CASGIGDNFSYEQYF.

This rearrangement joins TRBV9 to TRBJ2-7; TRBD2 matches 12 bases. V lost 0 bases and J lost 7; bases outside the gene matches: 5. CDR1 and CDR2 from the germline V gene are SGDLS and YYNGEE. The CDR3 contains 15 residues. The CDR3, as DNA: TGTGCCAGCAGCGTAGCTAGCGGGGGGGCTAGAGAGCAGTACTTC. Its protein is CASSVASGGAREQYF.